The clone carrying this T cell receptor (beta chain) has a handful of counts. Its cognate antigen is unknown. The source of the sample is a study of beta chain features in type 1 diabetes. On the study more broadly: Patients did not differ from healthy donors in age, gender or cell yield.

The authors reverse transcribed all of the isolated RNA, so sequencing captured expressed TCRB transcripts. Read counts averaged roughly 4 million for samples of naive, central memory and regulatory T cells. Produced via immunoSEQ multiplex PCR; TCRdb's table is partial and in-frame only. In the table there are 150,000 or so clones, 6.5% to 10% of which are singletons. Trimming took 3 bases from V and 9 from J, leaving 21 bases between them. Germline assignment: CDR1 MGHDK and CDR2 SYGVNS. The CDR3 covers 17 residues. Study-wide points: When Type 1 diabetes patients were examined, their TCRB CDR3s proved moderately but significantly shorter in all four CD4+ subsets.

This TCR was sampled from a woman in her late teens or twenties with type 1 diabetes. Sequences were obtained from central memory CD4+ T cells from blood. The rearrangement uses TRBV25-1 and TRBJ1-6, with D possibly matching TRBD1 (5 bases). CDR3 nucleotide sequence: TGTGCCAGCAGTGATCTTAGGGGAGGGCAAAGAGGTTCACCCCTCCACTTT. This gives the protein CASSDLRGGQRGSPLHF.